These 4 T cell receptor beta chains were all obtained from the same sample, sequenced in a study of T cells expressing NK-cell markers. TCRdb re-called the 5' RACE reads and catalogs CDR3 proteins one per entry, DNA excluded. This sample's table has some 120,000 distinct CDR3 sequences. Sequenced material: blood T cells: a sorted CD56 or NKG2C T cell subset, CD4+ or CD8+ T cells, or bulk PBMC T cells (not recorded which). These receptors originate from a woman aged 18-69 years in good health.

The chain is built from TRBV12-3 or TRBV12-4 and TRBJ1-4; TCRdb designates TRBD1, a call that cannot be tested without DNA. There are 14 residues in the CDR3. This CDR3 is CASSPGQVNEKLFF.

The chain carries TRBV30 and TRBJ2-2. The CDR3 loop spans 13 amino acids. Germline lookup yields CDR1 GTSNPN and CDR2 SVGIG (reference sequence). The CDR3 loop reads CAWSTRNTGELFF.

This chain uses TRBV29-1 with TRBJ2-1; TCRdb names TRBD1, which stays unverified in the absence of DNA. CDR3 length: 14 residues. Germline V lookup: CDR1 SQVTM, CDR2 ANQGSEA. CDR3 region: CSVGTESSYNEQFF.

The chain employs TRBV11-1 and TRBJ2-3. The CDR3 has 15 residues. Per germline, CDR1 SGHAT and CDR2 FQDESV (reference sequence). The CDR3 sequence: CASSLEIPSTDTLYF.